One and the same sample provided the 9 T cell receptor beta chains below, sequenced in a study of T cells in Graves' hyperthyroidism and ophthalmopathy. TCR beta CDR3 regions were amplified from RNA transcripts. RT-PCR in the first round (using the HTBI primer set) targeted the TCR CDR3. One entry per CDR3 protein, called by TCRdb with MiXCR from the multiplex PCR reads. The sample includes some 380,000 distinct CDR3 sequences, approximately 13% of them seen just once. The sample comprised blood. The source is a young man with Graves' hyperthyroidism that later progressed to Graves' ophthalmopathy.

This clonotype was detected ten times or more. The rearrangement joins TRBV14 to TRBJ1-2; D may be TRBD1 (6 bases). Trimming cost V 5 bases and J 3 bases, with 16 bases left between them. CDR3 length equals 15 residues. Germline CDR1 is SGHDN and CDR2 is FVKESK. CDR3 loop: CASSAGTFGDYGYTF. The CDR3 nucleotides read TGTGCCAGCAGCGCAGGGACATTTGGCGACTATGGCTACACCTTC.

In its sample, this clonotype was seen a few times. The J gene is TRBJ1-3, the V gene TRBV4-2; possibly TRBD1 for D (6 bases). The CDR3 is 17 amino acids. The V end lost 1 base, the J end lost 3 bases, and 16 bases lay between the germline ends. The germline V gene has CDR1 LGHNA and CDR2 YNFKEQ. The CDR3 spells CASSQVVGRGYGNTIYF. CDR3 nucleotides: TGTGCCAGCAGCCAAGTCGTTGGCAGGGGATATGGAAACACCATATATTTT.

This clonotype has at least ten counts. The V and J genes are TRBV11-2 and TRBJ2-5; TRBD2 is a possible D gene (6 bases). The germline V gene has CDR1 SGHAT and CDR2 FQNNGV. The CDR3 spans 12 residues. Trimming pared 10 bases from V and 5 bases from J, leaving 14 bases between. CDR3 residues: CAITGSRETQYF. CDR3 in DNA: TGTGCCATCACCGGGAGCAGGGAGACCCAGTACTTC.

This clonotype was picked up many times. The rearrangement joins TRBV7-2 to TRBJ1-4; D uncertain. Germline lookup yields CDR1 SGHTA and CDR2 FQGNSA. The CDR3 runs 15 residues. V dropped 4 bases and J dropped 4 bases, with 13 bases sitting between them. CDR3 coding DNA: TGTGCCAGCAGCTCTGATCGGGGTAATAATGAAAAACTGTTTTTT. Protein sequence: CASSSDRGNNEKLFF.

This clonotype was seen once. V gene TRBV5-1 combines with J gene TRBJ2-5, with D possibly being TRBD1 or TRBD2 (6 bases each). Germline CDR1 reads SGHRS; CDR2 reads YFSETQ. This CDR3 has 14 residues. V lost 2 bases to trimming and J lost 5 bases, with 13 bases between them. For the CDR3, the DNA is TGCGCCAGCAGCTTCAGGCAGGGGAGGGAGACCCAGTACTTC. Protein: CASSFRQGRETQYF.

Ten or more counts support this clonotype. The chain recombines TRBV7-9 with TRBJ2-3, with D unresolved. Germline-derived CDR1 and CDR2 are SEHNR and FQNEAQ (reference sequence). The CDR3 extends over 13 amino acids. V shed 1 base and J shed 9 bases, with 11 bases lying between them. DNA of the CDR3: TGTGCCAGCAGCTTAGATCGTCAAAGGACGCAGTATTTT. The encoded protein is CASSLDRQRTQYF.

This chain's CDR3 is CASSSTGTLNEKLFF. DNA of the CDR3: TGTGCCAGCAGTTCGACAGGAACTCTTAATGAAAAACTGTTTTTT. The chain uses TRBV28 and TRBJ1-4; D possibly corresponds to TRBD1 (6 bases). V dropped 4 bases and J dropped 4 bases, with 13 bases sitting between them. Germline CDR1 and CDR2: MDHEN and SYDVKM. CDR3 length: 15 amino acids.

V gene TRBV19 combines with J gene TRBJ2-3, with a possible D match to TRBD2 (6 bases). The germline gives CDR1 LNHDA, CDR2 SQIVND (reference sequence). The ends were cut back, 8 bases at V and 4 bases at J, with 16 bases in the middle. The CDR3 contains 14 residues. Here the CDR3 reads CASGGGAAPDTQYF. The CDR3 DNA follows: TGTGCCAGTGGCGGCGGGGCCGCCCCAGATACGCAGTATTTT. The complete variable domain, with remaining parts taken from reference TRBV19 and TRBJ2-3, reads DGGITQSPKYLFRKEGQNVTLSCEQNLNHDAMYWYRQDPGQGLRLIYYSQIVNDFQKGDIAEGYSVSREKKESFPLTVTSAQKNPTAFYLCASGGGAAPDTQYFGPGTRLTVL.

The genes are TRBV19 and TRBJ2-7; TRBD1 matches 8 bases. The V and J ends lost 4 bases and 3 bases, in that order; junction bases with no gene match: 8. Germline-derived CDR1 and CDR2 are LNHDA and SQIVND (reference sequence). There are 15 residues in the CDR3. CDR3 sequence reads: CASSTAGTGIYEQYF. The CDR3 DNA reads as TGTGCCAGTAGTACCGCCGGGACAGGAATCTACGAGCAGTACTTC. The entire variable domain, with the rest obtained from reference TRBV19 and TRBJ2-7, is as follows: DGGITQSPKYLFRKEGQNVTLSCEQNLNHDAMYWYRQDPGQGLRLIYYSQIVNDFQKGDIAEGYSVSREKKESFPLTVTSAQKNPTAFYLCASSTAGTGIYEQYFGPGTRLTVT.